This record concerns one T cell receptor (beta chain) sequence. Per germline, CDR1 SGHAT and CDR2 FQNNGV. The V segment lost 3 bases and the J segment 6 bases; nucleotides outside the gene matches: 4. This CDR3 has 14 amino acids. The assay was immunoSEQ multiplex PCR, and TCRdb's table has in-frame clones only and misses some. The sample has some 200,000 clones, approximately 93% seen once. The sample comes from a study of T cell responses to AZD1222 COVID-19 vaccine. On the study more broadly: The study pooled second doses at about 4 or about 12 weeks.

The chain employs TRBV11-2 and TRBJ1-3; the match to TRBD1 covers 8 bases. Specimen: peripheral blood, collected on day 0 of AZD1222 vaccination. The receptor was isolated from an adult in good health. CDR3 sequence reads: CASSLYRGENTIYF. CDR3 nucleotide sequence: TGTGCCAGCAGCTTGTACAGGGGGGAAAACACCATATATTTT. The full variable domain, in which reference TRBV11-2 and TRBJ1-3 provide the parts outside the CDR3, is EAGVAQSPRYKIIEKRQSVAFWCNPISGHATLYWYQQILGQGPKLLIQFQNNGVVDDSQLPKDRFSAERLKGVDSTLKIQPAKLEDSAVYLCASSLYRGENTIYFGEGSWLTVV.